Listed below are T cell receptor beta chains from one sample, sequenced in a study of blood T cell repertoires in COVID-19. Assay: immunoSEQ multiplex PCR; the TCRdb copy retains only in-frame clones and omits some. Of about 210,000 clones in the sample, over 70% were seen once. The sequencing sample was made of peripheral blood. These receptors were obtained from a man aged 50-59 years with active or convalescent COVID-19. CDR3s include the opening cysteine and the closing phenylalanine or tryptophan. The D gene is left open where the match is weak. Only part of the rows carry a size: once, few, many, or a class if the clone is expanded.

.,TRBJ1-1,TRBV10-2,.,CASSELVEGSQAFF,TGCGCCAGCAGTGAGTTGGTGGAGGGCTCGCAAGCTTTCTTT
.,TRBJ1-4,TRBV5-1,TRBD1,CASSRDGTASAMSLFF,TGCGCCAGCAGCCGAGACGGGACAGCCTCCGCTATGTCACTGTTTTTT
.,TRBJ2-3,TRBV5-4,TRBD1,CASKTGQDSDTQYF,TGTGCCAGCAAAACCGGACAGGATTCAGATACGCAGTATTTT
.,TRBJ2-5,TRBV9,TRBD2,CASSLASGRGETQYF,TGTGCCAGCAGCCTCGCTAGCGGGAGGGGAGAGACCCAGTACTTC
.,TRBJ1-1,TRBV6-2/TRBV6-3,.,CASSYSTGEGRNTEAFF,TGTGCCAGCAGTTACTCGACGGGTGAGGGTCGTAACACTGAAGCTTTCTTT
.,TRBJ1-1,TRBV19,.,CASTAPTLGVGTEAFF,TGTGCCAGTACCGCTCCCACCTTAGGGGTAGGTACTGAAGCTTTCTTT
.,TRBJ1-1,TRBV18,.,CASSPLAGTEAFF,TGTGCCAGCTCACCATTGGCTGGCACTGAAGCTTTCTTT
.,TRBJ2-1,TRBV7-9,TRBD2,CASRLAGTSYNEQFF,TGTGCCAGTCGTTTAGCGGGCACCAGCTACAATGAGCAGTTCTTC
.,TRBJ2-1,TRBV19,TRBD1,CASSIAPDRTNEQFF,TGTGCCAGTAGTATAGCCCCGGACAGGACGAATGAGCAGTTCTTC
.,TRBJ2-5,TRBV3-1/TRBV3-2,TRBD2,CASATSGRGETQYF,TGTGCCAGCGCTACTAGCGGGAGAGGAGAGACCCAGTACTTC
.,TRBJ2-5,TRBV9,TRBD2,CASSAHPRLADQETQYF,TGTGCCAGCAGCGCCCACCCCCGACTAGCGGACCAAGAGACCCAGTACTTC
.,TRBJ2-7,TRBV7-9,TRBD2,CASSRTGGMDEQYF,TGTGCCAGCAGCCGAACGGGGGGTATGGACGAGCAGTACTTC
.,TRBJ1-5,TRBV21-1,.,CASERPLEQRVQHF,TGTGCCAGCGAGAGACCGCTGGAGCAACGGGTCCAGCATTTT
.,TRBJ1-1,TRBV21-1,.,CASSKGYPLLRTQGDTEAFF,TGTGCCAGCAGCAAAGGATACCCCCTCCTACGGACGCAGGGGGACACTGAAGCTTTCTTT
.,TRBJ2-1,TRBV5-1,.,CASRDELAGRNEQFF,TGCGCCAGCAGGGATGAGCTAGCCGGGCGGAATGAGCAGTTCTTC
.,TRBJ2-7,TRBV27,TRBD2,CASSFTAGGEQYF,TGTGCCAGCAGTTTCACAGCGGGGGGGGAGCAGTACTTC
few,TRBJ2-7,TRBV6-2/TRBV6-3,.,CASSYSIRGSYEQYF,TGTGCCAGCAGTTACTCGATACGGGGCTCCTACGAGCAGTACTTC
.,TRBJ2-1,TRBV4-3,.,CASSHGGTPDNEQFF,TGCGCCAGCAGCCACGGGGGGACACCAGACAATGAGCAGTTCTTC
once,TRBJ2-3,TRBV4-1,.,CASSSLGGITDTQYF,TGCGCCAGCAGCTCGTTAGGGGGAATCACAGATACGCAGTATTTT
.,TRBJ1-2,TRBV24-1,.,CATSGGAHYGYTF,TGTGCCACCAGTGGCGGGGCTCACTATGGCTACACCTTC
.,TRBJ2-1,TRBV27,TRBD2,CASRIAQRGSSYNEQFF,TGTGCCAGCAGGATAGCTCAGCGGGGTAGCTCCTACAATGAGCAGTTCTTC
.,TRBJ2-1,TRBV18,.,CASSPTGNSYNEQFF,TGTGCCAGCTCACCTACAGGAAACTCCTACAATGAGCAGTTCTTC
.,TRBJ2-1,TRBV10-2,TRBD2,CASSATSGSLNEQFF,TGCGCCAGCAGCGCGACTAGCGGGAGTTTAAATGAGCAGTTCTTC
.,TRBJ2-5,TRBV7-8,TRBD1,CASSHRDRGPTETQYF,TGTGCCAGCAGCCACCGGGACAGGGGACCGACAGAGACCCAGTACTTC
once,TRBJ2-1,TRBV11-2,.,CASSPDRSSYNEQFF,TGTGCCAGCAGCCCAGACAGGAGCTCCTACAATGAGCAGTTCTTC
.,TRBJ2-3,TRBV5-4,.,CASSSGRSRSTDTQYF,TGTGCCAGCAGCTCTGGAAGGTCTAGATCAACAGATACGCAGTATTTT
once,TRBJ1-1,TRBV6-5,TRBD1,CASSQGTEWEAFF,TGTGCCAGCAGTCAGGGGACAGAATGGGAAGCTTTCTTT
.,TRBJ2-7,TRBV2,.,CASLGVVEQYF,TGTGCCAGCCTAGGGGTGGTCGAGCAGTACTTC
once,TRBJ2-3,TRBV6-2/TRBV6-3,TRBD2,CASRPLYRGGTDTQYF,TGTGCCAGCAGACCTCTATACCGGGGGGGCACAGATACGCAGTATTTT
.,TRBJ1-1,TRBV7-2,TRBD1,CASSFGGQGVEAFF,TGTGCCAGCAGCTTTGGCGGACAGGGGGTTGAAGCTTTCTTT
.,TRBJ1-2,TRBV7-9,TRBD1,CASSLIGEGATYGYTF,TGTGCCAGCAGCTTAATAGGAGAGGGGGCGACCTATGGCTACACCTTC
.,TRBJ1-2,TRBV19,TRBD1,CASRSGDRPMGYTF,TGTGCCAGTAGAAGTGGGGACAGGCCTATGGGCTACACCTTC
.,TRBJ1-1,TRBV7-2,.,CASSLDGYLNTEAFF,TGTGCCAGCAGCTTAGACGGTTATTTGAACACTGAAGCTTTCTTT
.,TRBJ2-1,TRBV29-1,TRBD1,CSVGLRQGAVEQFF,TGCAGCGTTGGGTTGAGACAGGGGGCAGTTGAGCAGTTCTTC
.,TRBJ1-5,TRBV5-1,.,CASSLIPGSQPQHF,TGCGCCAGCAGCTTAATCCCGGGGAGTCAGCCCCAGCATTTT
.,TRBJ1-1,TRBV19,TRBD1,CASSIDGTGTSNPTEAFF,TGTGCCAGTAGTATAGATGGGACAGGGACTTCCAATCCCACTGAAGCTTTCTTT
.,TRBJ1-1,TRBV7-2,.,CASTETAMNTEAFF,TGTGCCAGCACGGAGACAGCCATGAACACTGAAGCTTTCTTT
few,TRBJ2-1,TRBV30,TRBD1,CAWSSGTGDNEQFF,TGTGCCTGGAGTTCGGGTACAGGGGATAATGAGCAGTTCTTC
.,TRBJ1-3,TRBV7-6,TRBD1,CASSLVGQGASRGNTIYF,TGTGCCAGCAGCTTAGTGGGACAGGGGGCGTCGAGGGGAAACACCATATATTTT
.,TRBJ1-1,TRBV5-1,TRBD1,CASSSTGPEAFF,TGCGCCAGCAGCTCGACAGGGCCTGAAGCTTTCTTT
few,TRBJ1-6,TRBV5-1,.,CASSLEGAGALNSPLHF,TGCGCCAGCAGCTTGGAAGGGGCAGGGGCTCTTAATTCACCCCTCCACTTT
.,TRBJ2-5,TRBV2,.,CASSEGGGGGRGETQYF,TGTGCCAGCAGTGAAGGTGGTGGGGGCGGAAGAGGGGAGACCCAGTACTTC
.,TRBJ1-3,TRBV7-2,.,CASSLGLSSGNTIYF,TGTGCCAGCAGCTTAGGACTGTCCTCTGGAAACACCATATATTTT
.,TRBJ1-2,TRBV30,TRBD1,CAWSPGQGHGYTF,TGTGCCTGGAGTCCGGGACAGGGACATGGCTACACCTTC
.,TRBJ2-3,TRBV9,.,CASSVDTVSDTQYF,TGTGCCAGCAGCGTAGATACTGTCTCAGATACGCAGTATTTT
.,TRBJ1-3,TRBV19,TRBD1,CASTAAGQGSSGNTIYF,TGTGCCAGTACCGCAGCGGGACAGGGAAGCTCTGGAAACACCATATATTTT
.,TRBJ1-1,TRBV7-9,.,CASSWGLENTEAFF,TGTGCCAGCAGCTGGGGGCTTGAGAACACTGAAGCTTTCTTT
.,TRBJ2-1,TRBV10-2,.,CASSPGVGGPLNEQFF,TGCGCCAGCAGTCCCGGGGTGGGAGGACCACTGAATGAGCAGTTCTTC
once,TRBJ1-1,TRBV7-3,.,CASSLTGGLRRDTEAFF,TGTGCCAGCAGCTTAACTGGGGGCCTAAGGAGAGACACTGAAGCTTTCTTT
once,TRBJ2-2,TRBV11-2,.,CASSLERGSPYTGELFF,TGTGCCAGCAGCTTAGAAAGAGGTAGCCCCTACACCGGGGAGCTGTTTTTT
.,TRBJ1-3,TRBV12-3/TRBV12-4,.,CASSLGGSTIYF,TGTGCCAGCAGTTTAGGAGGGAGCACCATATATTTT
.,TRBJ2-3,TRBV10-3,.,CAISGTPVSTDTQYF,TGTGCCATCAGCGGGACTCCGGTTAGCACAGATACGCAGTATTTT
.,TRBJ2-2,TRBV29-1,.,CSVAAGYTGELFF,TGCAGCGTTGCCGCAGGATACACCGGGGAGCTGTTTTTT
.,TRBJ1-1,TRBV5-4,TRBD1,CASSEVQGARTEAFF,TGTGCCAGCAGCGAGGTACAGGGGGCCCGAACTGAAGCTTTCTTT
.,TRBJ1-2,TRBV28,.,CASTAGGGLSGYTF,TGTGCCAGCACCGCTGGGGGAGGACTCAGCGGCTACACCTTC
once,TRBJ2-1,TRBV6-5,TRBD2,CASSYGTSLFNEQFF,TGTGCCAGCAGTTACGGGACTAGCTTGTTCAATGAGCAGTTCTTC
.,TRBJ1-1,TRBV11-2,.,CASSFAAEAFF,TGTGCCAGCAGCTTTGCGGCTGAAGCTTTCTTT
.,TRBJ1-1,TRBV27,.,CASSYREGTEAFF,TGTGCCAGCAGTTATAGAGAGGGCACTGAAGCTTTCTTT
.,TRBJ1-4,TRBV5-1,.,CASSLDGLNEKLFF,TGCGCCAGCAGCCTGGACGGACTAAATGAAAAACTGTTTTTT
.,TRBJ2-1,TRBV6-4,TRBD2,CASSDSGREFNEQFF,TGTGCCAGCAGTGACTCTGGGCGGGAGTTCAATGAGCAGTTCTTC